This TCR beta chain originates from a study of vaccination effects on CD4 cells after COVID-19. With the ViraFEST assay, the study expanded antigen-specific CD4+ T cells using viral peptide pools, then sequenced them. After around 10 days in culture, the CD4+ T cells were isolated. All study participants received two doses of BNT162b2 or mRNA-1273 vaccine. Vaccine recipients had no previous SARS-CoV-2 infection; their nucleocapsid antibodies were negative. With 8.5 to 10 ug/ml peptides and about 10 IU/ml IL-2, approximately 2.2 million PBMC per well were cultured. Cells had half their medium changed to IL-2 medium on days 3 and 7. The CDR3 is made up of 11 amino acids. The trim removed 6 bases at V and 7 bases at J, leaving 5 bases unmatched. Germline values: CDR1 SQVTM, CDR2 ANQGSEA. The study, taken as a whole, reports: The study, lacking early post-infection timepoints, had few convalescent patients.

Sequencing was performed with immunoSEQ multiplex PCR; in TCRdb, only in-frame clones are kept and a portion is missing. Here the sample spans some 35,000 clones, about 80% being singletons. Comments on this clone: Its matching antigen is unknown.

Sample: CD4+ T cells from PBMCs cultured with HCoV-NL63 spike peptides, taken after COVID-19 vaccination. The receptor comes from a human donor who received a COVID-19 vaccine. Some clones in this sample may be carry-over from other donors' samples. The rearrangement joins TRBV29-1 to TRBJ2-7, with 8 bases matching TRBD1. The CDR3 here is CSVRTGWEQYV. The CDR3 nucleotides read TGCAGCGTGAGGACAGGGTGGGAGCAGTACGTC.